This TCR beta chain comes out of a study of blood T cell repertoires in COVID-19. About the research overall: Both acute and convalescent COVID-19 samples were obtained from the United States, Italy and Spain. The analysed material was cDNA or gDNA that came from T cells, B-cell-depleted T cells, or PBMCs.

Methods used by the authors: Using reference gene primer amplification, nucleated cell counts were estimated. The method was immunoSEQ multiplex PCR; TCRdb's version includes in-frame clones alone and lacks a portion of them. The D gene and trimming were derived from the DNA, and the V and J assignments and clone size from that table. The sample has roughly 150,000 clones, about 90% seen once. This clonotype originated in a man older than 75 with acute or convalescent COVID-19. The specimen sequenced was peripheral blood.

CDR3 in amino acids: CASSVFGAETEAFF. The CDR3 nucleotides read TGTGCCAGCAGTGTATTTGGGGCTGAGACTGAAGCTTTCTTT. The gene calls are TRBV2 and TRBJ1-1, with a possible D match to TRBD1 (5 bases). There are 14 residues in the CDR3. The ends were cut back, 4 bases at V and 5 bases at J, with 14 bases in the middle. Germline V gene lookup returns CDR1 SNHLY and CDR2 FYNNEI.